This passage covers 15 T cell receptor beta chains from one sample sequenced in a study of vaccination effects on CD4 cells after COVID-19. Subsequent to a culture period of 10 days, CD4+ T cells were isolated. Each person got two doses of an mRNA SARS-CoV-2 vaccine, BNT162b2 or mRNA-1273. Their antigens remain unidentified. The table came from immunoSEQ multiplex PCR; TCRdb's copy has only in-frame clones and leaves some out. Among some 47,000 clones listed, under 80% were seen once. The sample in question was CD4+ T cells from PBMCs cultured without peptide, obtained after COVID-19 vaccination. These receptor sequences come from a human donor who received a COVID-19 vaccine.

The V call is TRBV5-4, the J call TRBJ2-5; 7 nucleotides align to TRBD1. The CDR3 spans 15 residues. CDR1 is SGHNT, CDR2 YYREEE, per germline (reference sequence). Losses at the gene ends were 4 bases for V and 2 bases for J; bases not matched to a gene: 8. The CDR3 sequence: CASSLEQGKQETQYF. In DNA form, the CDR3 reads TGTGCCAGCAGCCTTGAACAGGGGAAACAAGAGACCCAGTACTTC.

The V gene is TRBV3-1 (or the pseudogene TRBV3-2), the J gene TRBJ2-1; D is unresolved. CDR3 length equals 11 residues. Germline loops: CDR1 LGHDT, CDR2 YNNKEL (reference sequence). Trimming removed 8 bases at V and 4 bases at J, with 6 bases between. In nucleotides, the CDR3 is TGTGCCAGCGCAGAATACAATGAGCAGTTCTTC. This translates into CASAEYNEQFF.

The V and J genes are TRBV6-5 and TRBJ1-6, with D possibly matching TRBD1 (5 bases). Trimming removed 7 bases from V and 7 bases from J, with 14 bases in between. Germline lookup yields CDR1 MNHEY and CDR2 SVGAGI. The CDR3 is made up of 14 amino acids. This CDR3 reads CASNQGSQNSPLHF. The DNA of the CDR3 is TGTGCCAGCAACCAGGGTTCCCAAAATTCACCCCTCCACTTT.

V and J are TRBV6-6 and TRBJ1-1; the D gene is possibly TRBD1 (6 bases). The CDR3 runs 14 residues. In germline, CDR1 is MNHNY, CDR2 SVGAGI (reference sequence). V dropped 5 bases and J dropped 3 bases, with 13 bases sitting between them. The CDR3 coding sequence is TGTGCCAGCAGTCATCCGGACAGTGACACTGAAGCTTTCTTT. This codes for CASSHPDSDTEAFF.

This clone has only one observation. This chain joins TRBV18 and TRBJ2-1; 12 positions match TRBD2. Germline V gene sequence: CDR1 KGHSH, CDR2 LQKENI. V was pared by 3 bases and J by 9 bases, with 9 bases of the junction left unmatched. This CDR3 region has 16 residues. The CDR3 DNA follows: TGTGCCAGCTCACCCCCCGGACTAGCGGGAAGGAGTGAGCAGTTCTTC. Its translation: CASSPPGLAGRSEQFF.

The rearrangement links TRBV5-1 to TRBJ2-7; 10 nucleotides agree with TRBD1. V lost 2 bases, J lost 4 bases, and 9 bases stayed unmatched. The CDR3 consists of 16 residues. Germline lookup yields CDR1 SGHRS and CDR2 YFSETQ. The CDR3 region has the DNA TGCGCCAGCAGCTTCGTAGTTAGGGACAGGGGTTACGAGCAGTACTTC. Protein product: CASSFVVRDRGYEQYF.

The V call is TRBV5-1, the J call TRBJ1-1; D call uncertain. CDR3 length: 14 residues. Deletions cut 0 bases from V and 1 base from J, with 7 bases between. From germline, CDR1 is SGHRS and CDR2 YFSETQ. CDR3 coding DNA: TGCGCCAGCAGCTTGGGGTGGGGGAACACTGAAGCTTTCTTT. The encoded protein is CASSLGWGNTEAFF.

This chain uses TRBV5-1 with TRBJ2-3; TRBD2 matches at 13 bases. The V segment lost 4 bases and the J segment 1 base; nucleotides outside the gene matches: 6. The CDR3 loop spans 17 amino acids. Germline V gene sequence: CDR1 SGHRS, CDR2 YFSETQ. The CDR3 is CASSTGLAGPRTDTQYF. For the CDR3, the DNA is TGCGCCAGCAGCACGGGACTAGCGGGGCCCCGCACAGATACGCAGTATTTT.

V and J are TRBV3-1 (or the pseudogene TRBV3-2) and TRBJ2-7; 12 bases align to TRBD2. Trimming removed 3 bases from V and 5 bases from J; junction bases left unmatched: 11. Looked up from germline, CDR1 is LGHDT and CDR2 is YNNKEL (reference sequence). CDR3 length equals 17 residues. The CDR3 region has the DNA TGTGCCAGCAGCCACTGGACTAGCGGGACCACCGGGGACGAGCAGTACTTC. Translation gives CASSHWTSGTTGDEQYF.

In this sample, this clone turned up a few times. The rearrangement joins TRBV3-1 (or the pseudogene TRBV3-2) to TRBJ2-1; the D gene is possibly TRBD1 (5 bases). Trimming left V 3 bases short and J 6 bases short, with 6 bases between. This CDR3 spans 12 amino acids. Germline V lookup: CDR1 LGHDT, CDR2 YNNKEL (reference sequence). In DNA, the CDR3 is TGTGCCAGCAGCCACAGGGTCAATGAGCAGTTCTTC. As protein: CASSHRVNEQFF.

This clone was detected only a few times. The chain employs TRBV5-4 and TRBJ2-7, with unresolved D. Per germline, CDR1 SGHNT and CDR2 YYREEE (reference sequence). V lost 0 bases and J lost 4, with 8 bases in between. The CDR3 is 13 amino acids. The CDR3 DNA sequence: TGTGCCAGCAGCTTGGACCCAAATTACGAGCAGTACTTC. It is translated as CASSLDPNYEQYF.

The V call is TRBV4-2, the J call TRBJ2-7; unclear D gene. V was trimmed by 0 bases and J by 4 bases, leaving 10 bases between them. This CDR3 has 14 amino acids. Germline CDR1 and CDR2: LGHNA and YNFKEQ. The CDR3 nucleotides read TGTGCCAGCAGCCAAGACGGTAGCAATTACGAGCAGTACTTC. Its protein is CASSQDGSNYEQYF.

The V and J genes are TRBV25-1 and TRBJ1-3, with 8 nucleotides matching TRBD1. From germline, CDR1 is MGHDK and CDR2 SYGVNS. With 5 bases clipped from V and 4 bases from J, the junction kept 13 bases outside the gene matches. The CDR3 runs 17 residues. Written as DNA, the CDR3 is TGTGCCAGCAGTACCACAGGGGGTCCCCTTGGAGGAAACACCATATATTTT. Translated, it gives CASSTTGGPLGGNTIYF.

Sample share makes this clone medium-sized (0.01 to 0.1%). V usage is TRBV19 and J usage is TRBJ1-2; the D gene is possibly TRBD1 (5 bases). Germline loops: CDR1 LNHDA, CDR2 SQIVND (reference sequence). CDR3 length: 15 residues. The germline V and J ends were trimmed by 3 bases and 3 bases, with 14 bases remaining between them. The CDR3 sequence is CASSMYSGRDYGYTF. DNA for the CDR3: TGTGCCAGTAGTATGTATTCGGGGCGCGACTATGGCTACACCTTC.

The chain links TRBV19 to TRBJ1-2; D not certain. This CDR3 is 13 amino acids long. Germline loops: CDR1 LNHDA, CDR2 SQIVND (reference sequence). Trimming took 10 bases from V and 3 from J, leaving 15 bases between them. The DNA for the CDR3 is TGTGCCACCTACCTCGGGTGGGACTATGGCTACACCTTC. Its protein is CATYLGWDYGYTF.